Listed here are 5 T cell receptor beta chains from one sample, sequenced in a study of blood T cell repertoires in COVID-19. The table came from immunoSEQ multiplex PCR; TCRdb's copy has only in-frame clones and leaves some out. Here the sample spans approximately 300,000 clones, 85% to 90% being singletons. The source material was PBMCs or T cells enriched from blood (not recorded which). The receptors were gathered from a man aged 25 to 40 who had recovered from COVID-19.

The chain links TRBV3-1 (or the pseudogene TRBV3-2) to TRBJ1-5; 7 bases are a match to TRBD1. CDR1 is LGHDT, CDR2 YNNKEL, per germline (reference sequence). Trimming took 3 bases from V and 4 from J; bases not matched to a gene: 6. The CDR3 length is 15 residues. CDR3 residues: CASSHRQGGNQPQHF. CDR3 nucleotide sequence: TGTGCCAGCAGCCACCGACAGGGCGGGAATCAGCCCCAGCATTTT.

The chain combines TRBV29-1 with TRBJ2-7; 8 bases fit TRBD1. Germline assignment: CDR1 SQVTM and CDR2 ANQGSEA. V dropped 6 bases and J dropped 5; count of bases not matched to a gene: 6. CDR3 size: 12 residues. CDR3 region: CSVTGQGNEQYF. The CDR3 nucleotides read TGCAGCGTGACCGGACAGGGCAACGAGCAGTACTTC.

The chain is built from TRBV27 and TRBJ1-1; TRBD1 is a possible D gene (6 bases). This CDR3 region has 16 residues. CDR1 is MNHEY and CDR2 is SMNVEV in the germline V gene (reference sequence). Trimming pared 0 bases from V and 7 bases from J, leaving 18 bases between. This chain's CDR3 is CASSLSMGANRDEAFF. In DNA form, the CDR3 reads TGTGCCAGCAGTTTATCGATGGGGGCGAATCGAGATGAAGCTTTCTTT.

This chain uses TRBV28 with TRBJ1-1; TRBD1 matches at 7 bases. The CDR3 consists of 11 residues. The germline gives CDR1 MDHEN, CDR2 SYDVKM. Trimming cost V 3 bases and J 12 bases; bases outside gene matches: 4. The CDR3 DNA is TGTGCCAGCAGTTTCCACAGGGGAACTTTCTTT. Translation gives CASSFHRGTFF.

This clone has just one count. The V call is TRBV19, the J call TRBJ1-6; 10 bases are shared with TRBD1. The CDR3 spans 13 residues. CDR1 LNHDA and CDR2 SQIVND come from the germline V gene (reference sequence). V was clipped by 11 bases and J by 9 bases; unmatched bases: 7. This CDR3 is CASRGTGASPLHF. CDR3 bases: TGTGCCTCGAGGGGGACAGGGGCTTCACCCCTCCACTTT.